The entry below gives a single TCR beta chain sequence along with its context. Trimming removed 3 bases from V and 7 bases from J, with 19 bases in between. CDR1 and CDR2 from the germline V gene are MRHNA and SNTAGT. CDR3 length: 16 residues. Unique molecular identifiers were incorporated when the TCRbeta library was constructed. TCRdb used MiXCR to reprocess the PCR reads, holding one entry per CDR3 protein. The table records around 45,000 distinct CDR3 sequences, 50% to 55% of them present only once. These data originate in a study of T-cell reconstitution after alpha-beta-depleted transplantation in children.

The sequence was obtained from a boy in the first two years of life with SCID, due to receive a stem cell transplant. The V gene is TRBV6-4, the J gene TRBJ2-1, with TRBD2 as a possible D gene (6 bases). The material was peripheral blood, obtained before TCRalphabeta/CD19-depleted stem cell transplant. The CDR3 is CASSESSASEGNEQFF. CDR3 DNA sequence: TGTGCCAGCAGTGAATCGTCGGCTAGCGAGGGAAATGAGCAGTTCTTC.